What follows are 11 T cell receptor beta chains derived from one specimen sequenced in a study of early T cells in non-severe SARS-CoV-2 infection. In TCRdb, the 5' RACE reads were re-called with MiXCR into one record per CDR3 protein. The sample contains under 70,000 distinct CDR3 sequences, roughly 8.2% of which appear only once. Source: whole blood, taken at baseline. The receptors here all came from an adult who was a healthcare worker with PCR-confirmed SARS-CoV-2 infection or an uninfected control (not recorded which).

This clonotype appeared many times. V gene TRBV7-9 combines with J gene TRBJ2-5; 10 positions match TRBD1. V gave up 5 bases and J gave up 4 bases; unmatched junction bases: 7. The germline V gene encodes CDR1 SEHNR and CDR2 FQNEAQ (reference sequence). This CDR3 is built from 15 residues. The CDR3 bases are TGTGCCAGCAGCATCCGCCGGGACAGGGGAGAGACCCAGTACTTC. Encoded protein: CASSIRRDRGETQYF.

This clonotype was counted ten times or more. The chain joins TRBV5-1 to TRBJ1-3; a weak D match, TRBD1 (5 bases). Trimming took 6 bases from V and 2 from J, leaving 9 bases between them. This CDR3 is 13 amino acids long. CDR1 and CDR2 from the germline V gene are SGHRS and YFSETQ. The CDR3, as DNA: TGCGCCAGCATGGACACCGCTGGAAACACCATATATTTT. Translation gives CASMDTAGNTIYF. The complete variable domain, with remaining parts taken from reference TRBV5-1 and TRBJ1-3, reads KAGVTQTPRYLIKTRGQQVTLSCSPISGHRSVSWYQQTPGQGLQFLFEYFSETQRNKGNFPGRFSGRQFSNSRSEMNVSTLELGDSALYLCASMDTAGNTIYFGEGSWLTVV.

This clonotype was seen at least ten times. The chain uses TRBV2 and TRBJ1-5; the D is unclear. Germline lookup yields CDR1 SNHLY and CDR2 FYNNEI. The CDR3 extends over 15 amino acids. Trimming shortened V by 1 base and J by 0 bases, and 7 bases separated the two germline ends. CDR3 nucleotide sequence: TGTGCCAGCAGTGAAGGGAGGGCTAGCAATCAGCCCCAGCATTTT. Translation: CASSEGRASNQPQHF. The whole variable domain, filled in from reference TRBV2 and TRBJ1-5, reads EPEVTQTPSHQVTQMGQEVILRCVPISNHLYFYWYRQILGQKVEFLVSFYNNEISEKSEIFDDQFSVERPDGSNFTLKIRSTKLEDSAMYFCASSEGRASNQPQHFGDGTRLSIL.

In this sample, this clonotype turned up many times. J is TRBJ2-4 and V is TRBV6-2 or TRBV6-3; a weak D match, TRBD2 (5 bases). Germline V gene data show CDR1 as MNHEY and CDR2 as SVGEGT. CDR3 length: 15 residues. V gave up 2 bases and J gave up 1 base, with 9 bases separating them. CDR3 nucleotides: TGTGCCAGCAGTTACAGGTGGGAGGCCAAAAACATTCAGTACTTC. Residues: CASSYRWEAKNIQYF.

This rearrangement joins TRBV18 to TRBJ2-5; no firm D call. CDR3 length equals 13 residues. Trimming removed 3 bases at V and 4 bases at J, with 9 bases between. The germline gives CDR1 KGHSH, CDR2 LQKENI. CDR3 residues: CASSPPTIETQYF. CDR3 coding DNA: TGTGCCAGCTCACCCCCAACGATAGAGACCCAGTACTTC.

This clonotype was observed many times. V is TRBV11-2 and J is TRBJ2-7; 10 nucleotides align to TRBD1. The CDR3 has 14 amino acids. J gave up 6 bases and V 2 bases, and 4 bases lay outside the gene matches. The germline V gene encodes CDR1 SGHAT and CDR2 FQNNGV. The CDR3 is CASSLYGTGAEQYF. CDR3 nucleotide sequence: TGTGCCAGCAGCTTATACGGGACAGGGGCCGAGCAGTACTTC.

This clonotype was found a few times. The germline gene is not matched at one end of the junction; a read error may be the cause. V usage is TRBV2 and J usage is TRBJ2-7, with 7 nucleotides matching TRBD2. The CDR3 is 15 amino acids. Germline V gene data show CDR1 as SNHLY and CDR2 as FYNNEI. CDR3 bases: TGTGCCAGCACGGCGGGAGTGATCTACTCCCACGAGCAGTACTTC. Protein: CASTAGVIYSHEQYF.

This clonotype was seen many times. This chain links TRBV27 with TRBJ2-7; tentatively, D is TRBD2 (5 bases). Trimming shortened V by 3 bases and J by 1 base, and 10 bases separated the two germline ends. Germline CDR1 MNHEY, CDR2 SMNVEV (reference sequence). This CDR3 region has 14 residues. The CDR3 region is CASSFLGESYEQYF. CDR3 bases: TGTGCCAGCAGTTTCCTCGGGGAATCCTACGAGCAGTACTTC.

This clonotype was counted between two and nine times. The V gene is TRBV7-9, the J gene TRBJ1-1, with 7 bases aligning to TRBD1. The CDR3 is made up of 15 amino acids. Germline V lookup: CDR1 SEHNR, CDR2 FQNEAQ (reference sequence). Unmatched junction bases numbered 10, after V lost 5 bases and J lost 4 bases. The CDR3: CASSGKTGPGTEAFF. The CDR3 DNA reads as TGTGCCAGCAGCGGGAAGACAGGGCCGGGCACTGAAGCTTTCTTT.

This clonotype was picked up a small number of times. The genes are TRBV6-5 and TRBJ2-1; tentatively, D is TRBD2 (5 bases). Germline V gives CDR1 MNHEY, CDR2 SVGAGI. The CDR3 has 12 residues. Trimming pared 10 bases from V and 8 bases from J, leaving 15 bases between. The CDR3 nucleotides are TGTGCCACCTCCGGACTTTTCGATGAGCAGTTCTTC. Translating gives CATSGLFDEQFF.

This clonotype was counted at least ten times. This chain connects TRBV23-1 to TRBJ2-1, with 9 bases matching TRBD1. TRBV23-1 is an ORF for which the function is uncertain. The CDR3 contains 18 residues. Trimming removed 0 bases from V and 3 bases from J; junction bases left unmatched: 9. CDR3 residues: CASSQSIVRDRVYNEQFF. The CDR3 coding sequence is TGCGCCAGCAGTCAATCGATCGTCCGGGACAGGGTCTACAATGAGCAGTTCTTC.